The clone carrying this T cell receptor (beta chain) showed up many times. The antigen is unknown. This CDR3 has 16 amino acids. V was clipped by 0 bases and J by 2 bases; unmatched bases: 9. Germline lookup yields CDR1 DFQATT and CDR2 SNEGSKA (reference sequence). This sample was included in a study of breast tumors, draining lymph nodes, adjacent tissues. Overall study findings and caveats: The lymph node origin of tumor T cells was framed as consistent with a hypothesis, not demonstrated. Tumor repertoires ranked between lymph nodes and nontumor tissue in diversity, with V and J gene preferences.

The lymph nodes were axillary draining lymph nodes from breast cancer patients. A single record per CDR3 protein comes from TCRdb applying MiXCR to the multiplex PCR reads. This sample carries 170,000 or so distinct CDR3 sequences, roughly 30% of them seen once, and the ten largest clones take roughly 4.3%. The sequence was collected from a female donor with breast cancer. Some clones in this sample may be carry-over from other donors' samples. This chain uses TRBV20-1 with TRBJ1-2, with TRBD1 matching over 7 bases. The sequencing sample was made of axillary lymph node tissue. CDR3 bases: TGCAGTGCTAGAGACCTATCCTCGGGACAGAACTATGGCTACACCTTC. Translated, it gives CSARDLSSGQNYGYTF.